This T cell receptor beta chain was recorded in a study of long-term antiretroviral therapy in people with HIV. With survey level as its setting, the immunoSEQ assay was v3.0. Some clones are missing from TCRdb's copy, which holds only in-frame ones; the method was immunoSEQ multiplex PCR. The sample has roughly 24,000 clones; over 65% are singletons. CDR1 MRHNA and CDR2 SNTAGT come from the germline V gene. Trimming cost V 0 bases and J 2 bases, with 16 bases left between them. The CDR3 is 18 residues long. Specimen: unsorted PBMCs, collected about 5 years after starting antiretroviral therapy. The sequence was obtained from a man aged 40-49 years with HIV. The rearrangement uses TRBV6-4 and TRBJ1-4, with D possibly matching TRBD1 (5 bases). The CDR3 bases are TGTGCCAGCAGTGACTCAAAAGGGGTGGGGCAGACTAATGAAAAACTGTTTTTT. Translated: CASSDSKGVGQTNEKLFF.